Listed below are T cell receptor beta chains from one sample, sequenced in a study of cytomegalovirus exposure and HLA in healthy donors. Generated by immunoSEQ multiplex PCR, the TCRdb table keeps only in-frame clones and is missing some. The sample lists 100,000 to 150,000 clones, over 65% seen once, with roughly 20% in the top ten. The sequencing input was PBMCs. The receptors originated from a man aged 18 to 29 in good health and CMV-seropositive. The CDR3 runs from the conserved cysteine through the conserved F or W. A D gene is named only where the DNA matches it firmly. The listing skips clone size in some rows; elsewhere it reads once, few, many or a size class.

>NA|TRBV28|NA|TRBJ1-5
CASSRGTGPANQPQHF
TGTGCCAGCAGTCGGGGGACGGGTCCCGCTAATCAGCCCCAGCATTTT
>TRBD1|TRBV5-4|NA|TRBJ2-7
CASSRGQQGPSEQYF
TGTGCCAGCAGTAGGGGACAGCAAGGGCCCAGCGAGCAGTACTTC
>TRBD1|TRBV7-8|NA|TRBJ1-1
CASSLTGTGYTEAFF
TGTGCCAGCAGCTTAACTGGGACAGGGTACACTGAAGCTTTCTTT
>NA|TRBV5-5|NA|TRBJ1-1
CASSLVSGRGNTEAFF
TGTGCCAGCAGTTTGGTTAGTGGACGGGGGAACACTGAAGCTTTCTTT
>TRBD1|TRBV29-1|NA|TRBJ1-3
CSVGQGGNTIYF
TGCAGCGTAGGACAGGGGGGAAACACCATATATTTT
>NA|TRBV11-2|once|TRBJ2-7
CASSLDLTVHEQYF
TGTGCCAGCAGCTTAGATCTAACAGTCCACGAGCAGTACTTC
>TRBD1|TRBV9|NA|TRBJ1-2
CASRARDRSDGYTF
TGTGCCAGCAGAGCTAGGGACAGATCCGATGGCTACACCTTC
>NA|TRBV6-1|NA|TRBJ1-3
CASTLGVGNTIYF
TGTGCCAGTACTCTAGGGGTTGGAAACACCATATATTTT
>NA|TRBV27|NA|TRBJ2-7
CASSLSRTAYEQYF
TGTGCCAGCAGTTTATCTAGGACAGCATACGAGCAGTACTTC
>NA|TRBV6-5|NA|TRBJ2-5
CASSYSLGRQETQYF
TGTGCCAGCAGTTACTCTCTCGGTAGACAAGAGACCCAGTACTTC
>NA|TRBV4-1|few|TRBJ1-4
CASSQAVREKLFF
TGCGCCAGCAGCCAAGCTGTGAGGGAAAAACTGTTTTTT
>NA|TRBV11-2|NA|TRBJ1-1
CASSLRLVNTEAFF
TGTGCCAGCAGCCTTAGATTGGTGAACACTGAAGCTTTCTTT
>NA|TRBV5-1|NA|TRBJ1-2
CASSLGIGEHGGYTF
TGCGCCAGCAGCTTGGGAATCGGGGAACACGGTGGCTACACCTTC
>NA|TRBV28|NA|TRBJ2-7
CASARVTPYEQYF
TGTGCCAGCGCCAGGGTGACCCCCTACGAGCAGTACTTC
>TRBD2|TRBV10-1|NA|TRBJ2-1
CASSDAAGTSVFF
TGCGCCAGCAGTGACGCAGCCGGGACTAGCGTCTTCTTC
>TRBD1|TRBV6-6|NA|TRBJ1-2
CASSFESTTGCGYTF
TGTGCCAGCAGTTTCGAAAGCACGACAGGGTGCGGCTACACCTTC
>TRBD1|TRBV4-1|NA|TRBJ1-2
CASSQLGQNYGYTF
TGCGCCAGCAGCCAATTGGGACAGAACTATGGCTACACCTTC
>NA|TRBV10-2|NA|TRBJ1-1
CASRGGLSFTEAFF
TGCGCCAGCAGGGGGGGGCTTAGTTTTACTGAAGCTTTCTTT
>NA|TRBV6-1|NA|TRBJ2-3
CASSGEGTDTQYF
TGTGCCAGCAGTGGTGAGGGCACAGATACGCAGTATTTT
>NA|TRBV6-6|many|TRBJ2-1
CASSYQGVYNEQFF
TGTGCCAGCAGTTACCAGGGCGTCTACAATGAGCAGTTCTTC
>TRBD1|TRBV13|NA|TRBJ2-7
CASSPAGTGISAQYF
TGTGCCAGCAGCCCAGCCGGGACAGGGATAAGCGCGCAGTACTTC
>NA|TRBV19|once|TRBJ1-1
CASSMVGKPPTEAFF
TGTGCCAGTAGTATGGTCGGGAAACCCCCAACTGAAGCTTTCTTT
>NA|TRBV29-1|NA|TRBJ1-3
CSVTGVPGNTIYF
TGCAGCGTGACAGGAGTGCCTGGAAACACCATATATTTT
>NA|TRBV5-1|NA|TRBJ2-5
CASSLGAEETQYF
TGCGCCAGCAGCTTGGGCGCGGAAGAGACCCAGTACTTC
>TRBD1|TRBV11-2|NA|TRBJ1-4
CASSDHDRGLNEKLFF
TGTGCCAGCAGCGACCACGACAGGGGGCTTAATGAAAAACTGTTTTTT
>NA|TRBV12-5|NA|TRBJ1-1
CASGLQGKAISENTEAFF
TGTGCTAGTGGTTTGCAGGGGAAGGCTATCAGTGAGAACACTGAAGCTTTCTTT
>NA|TRBV6-5|NA|TRBJ1-1
CASSYAGYNTEAFF
TGTGCCAGCAGTTACGCGGGGTATAACACTGAAGCTTTCTTT
>TRBD1|TRBV6-5|few|TRBJ2-3
CASSEGTGADTQYF
TGTGCCAGCAGTGAAGGGACAGGGGCAGATACGCAGTATTTT
>NA|TRBV6-6|NA|TRBJ1-5
CASRGGEPQHF
TGTGCCAGCAGGGGGGGGGAGCCCCAGCATTTT
>NA|TRBV6-5|NA|TRBJ1-2
CASSFDSSLYGYTF
TGTGCCAGCAGTTTCGACAGTTCCCTATATGGCTACACCTTC
>TRBD1|TRBV6-5|NA|TRBJ1-1
CASSGQGVVNTEAFF
TGTGCCAGCAGTGGACAGGGAGTGGTGAACACTGAAGCTTTCTTT
>TRBD2|TRBV6-1|NA|TRBJ2-3
CASSPLAGGADTQYF
TGTGCCAGCTCCCCACTAGCGGGGGGGGCAGATACGCAGTATTTT
>NA|TRBV5-6|NA|TRBJ2-7
CASSSAQDEQYF
TGTGCCAGCAGCTCCGCCCAGGACGAGCAGTACTTC
>TRBD2|TRBV2|NA|TRBJ2-5
CASSSGGASWETQYF
TGTGCCAGTTCTAGCGGGGGGGCCTCATGGGAGACCCAGTACTTC
>NA|TRBV4-1|NA|TRBJ2-7
CASSHPGGAYEQYF
TGCGCCAGCAGCCACCCCGGGGGTGCCTACGAGCAGTACTTC
>NA|TRBV19|NA|TRBJ1-5
CASSIYSSNQPQHF
TGTGCCAGTAGTATCTACAGTAGCAATCAGCCCCAGCATTTT
>NA|TRBV5-1|once|TRBJ1-4
CASSFSSATNEKLFF
TGCGCCAGCAGCTTCTCTTCGGCAACTAATGAAAAACTGTTTTTT
>TRBD2|TRBV4-1|NA|TRBJ2-5
CASSQDSGGIRTQYF
TGCGCCAGCAGCCAGGATAGCGGGGGCATACGGACCCAGTACTTC
>NA|TRBV4-1|NA|TRBJ1-5
CASSQEGGASQPQHF
TGCGCCAGCAGCCAAGAGGGGGGGGCCAGTCAGCCCCAGCATTTT
>NA|TRBV6-4|few|TRBJ2-3
CASSDGTAGTDTQYF
TGTGCCAGCAGTGACGGAACCGCGGGCACAGATACGCAGTATTTT